This is a list of T cell receptor beta chains from one sample in a study of T cell responses to AZD1222 COVID-19 vaccine. The repertoire was sequenced with immunoSEQ multiplex PCR; TCRdb's copy has only in-frame clones and lacks some. The data show 110,000 to 150,000 clones, 80% to 90% seen once. Sequenced material: peripheral blood, taken on day 0 of AZD1222 vaccination. The receptor source for this set is an adult in good health. Each CDR3 is given with its conserved first and last residue. Each record gives: D gene, V gene, J gene, clone size, CDR3 protein, CDR3 DNA. The D gene is left open where the match is weak. Only part of the rows carry a size: once, few, many, or a class if the clone is expanded.

TRBD1,TRBV2,TRBJ2-3,NA,CASSDWGQGAQYF,TGTGCCAGCAGTGATTGGGGACAGGGGGCGCAGTATTTT
TRBD2,TRBV7-2,TRBJ2-5,NA,CASSPSGGAKVETQYF,TGTGCCAGCAGCCCCAGCGGGGGGGCGAAGGTGGAGACCCAGTACTTC
NA,TRBV3-1/TRBV3-2,TRBJ1-1,NA,CASSRGGFTEAFF,TGTGCCAGCAGCAGAGGGGGATTTACTGAAGCTTTCTTT
NA,TRBV6-5,TRBJ1-3,NA,CASSDPGGTGNTIYF,TGTGCCAGCAGCGACCCGGGGGGGACTGGAAACACCATATATTTT
NA,TRBV12-2,TRBJ2-1,NA,CASRQSRDLYNEQFF,TGTGCAAGTCGCCAGTCCCGGGACTTATACAATGAGCAGTTCTTC
NA,TRBV6-5,TRBJ1-2,NA,CASSSRTPQNGYTF,TGTGCCAGCAGTTCTCGGACCCCCCAGAATGGCTACACCTTC
NA,TRBV7-2,TRBJ1-3,NA,CASSLVGSGNTIYF,TGTGCCAGCAGCCTCGTAGGCTCTGGAAACACCATATATTTT
NA,TRBV27,TRBJ2-5,NA,CASAPILAQETQYF,TGTGCCAGCGCCCCAATACTAGCCCAAGAGACCCAGTACTTC
TRBD1,TRBV15,TRBJ1-2,NA,CATSRQGEVKGYTF,TGTGCCACCAGCCGGCAGGGGGAGGTAAAGGGCTACACCTTC
NA,TRBV5-1,TRBJ1-1,NA,CASSLEAANTEAFF,TGCGCCAGCAGCTTGGAGGCCGCGAACACTGAAGCTTTCTTT
NA,TRBV30,TRBJ2-5,NA,CAWSVRVRETQYF,TGTGCCTGGAGTGTTAGGGTTAGGGAGACCCAGTACTTC
NA,TRBV6-5,TRBJ1-2,NA,CASSSPGTRGYTF,TGTGCCAGCAGTTCGCCAGGGACCCGCGGCTACACCTTC
TRBD1,TRBV3-1/TRBV3-2,TRBJ2-1,NA,CASSHTGDRYNEQFF,TGTGCCAGCAGCCACACAGGGGATAGGTACAATGAGCAGTTCTTC
TRBD1,TRBV19,TRBJ1-2,NA,CASSIAGTGGGYTF,TGTGCCAGTAGTATCGCCGGGACAGGGGGTGGCTACACCTTC
NA,TRBV10-3,TRBJ2-7,NA,CAISTIESSYEQYF,TGTGCCATCAGTACCATCGAGAGCTCCTACGAGCAGTACTTC
NA,TRBV28,TRBJ1-2,NA,CASSLQGYGYTF,TGTGCCAGCAGCCTTCAGGGGTACGGCTACACCTTC
TRBD1,TRBV7-8,TRBJ1-5,NA,CASSLARGQGNQPQHF,TGTGCCAGCAGCTTAGCGAGGGGGCAGGGCAATCAGCCCCAGCATTTT
TRBD1,TRBV10-2,TRBJ2-7,NA,CASTLHSVTTGDYEQYF,TGCGCCAGCACGCTCCACTCCGTTACGACAGGGGACTACGAGCAGTACTTC
TRBD1,TRBV5-6,TRBJ1-2,NA,CASSQGQNYGYTF,TGTGCCAGCAGCCAGGGACAGAACTATGGCTACACCTTC
NA,TRBV10-3,TRBJ2-2,NA,CAIKTGVNTGELFF,TGTGCCATTAAGACAGGAGTGAACACCGGGGAGCTGTTTTTT
TRBD2,TRBV5-6,TRBJ2-2,NA,CASSSLAGSAGTGELFF,TGTGCCAGCAGTTCGCTAGCGGGGTCCGCAGGGACCGGGGAGCTGTTTTTT
NA,TRBV7-9,TRBJ1-4,NA,CASSQKSGAEYEKLFF,TGTGCCAGCAGCCAAAAATCCGGGGCAGAGTATGAAAAACTGTTTTTT
NA,TRBV2,TRBJ1-6,once,CASSEISLRSYNSPLHF,TGTGCCAGCAGTGAAATATCCCTCCGCTCCTATAATTCACCCCTCCACTTT
NA,TRBV7-9,TRBJ2-1,NA,CASSLSGLGAREQFF,TGTGCCAGCAGCTTATCGGGTTTGGGGGCCAGGGAGCAGTTCTTC
TRBD2,TRBV5-8,TRBJ2-5,once,CASSLAGTRGGETQYF,TGTGCCAGCAGCTTGGCGGGGACTAGGGGCGGAGAGACCCAGTACTTC
NA,TRBV9,TRBJ1-3,NA,CASSVQGNSGNTIYF,TGTGCCAGCAGCGTACAGGGAAACTCTGGAAACACCATATATTTT
NA,TRBV10-3,TRBJ2-1,NA,CAISESSNNYNEQFF,TGTGCCATCAGTGAGAGTAGCAACAACTACAATGAGCAGTTCTTC
NA,TRBV11-3,TRBJ2-3,NA,CASSLDRKTTGPDTQYF,TGTGCCAGCAGCTTAGATCGGAAGACTACCGGGCCAGATACGCAGTATTTT
NA,TRBV6-5,TRBJ2-5,NA,CASSSRGASQETQYF,TGTGCCAGCAGTTCACGGGGGGCATCCCAAGAGACCCAGTACTTC
NA,TRBV14,TRBJ2-2,NA,CASSQDQGGRRELFF,TGTGCCAGCAGCCAAGATCAGGGGGGGCGCAGGGAGCTGTTTTTT
NA,TRBV9,TRBJ2-6,NA,CASSGTTGANVLTF,TGTGCCAGCAGCGGAACTACTGGGGCCAACGTCCTGACTTTC
NA,TRBV7-2,TRBJ2-3,NA,CASSSLGAGGGDTQYF,TGTGCCAGCAGCTCCCTGGGTGCCGGTGGCGGCGATACGCAGTATTTT
NA,TRBV3-1/TRBV3-2,TRBJ1-4,once,CASTRDTAAEKLFF,TGTGCCAGCACCCGGGACACGGCGGCCGAGAAACTGTTTTTT
NA,TRBV28,TRBJ1-2,NA,CASSLSTGANYGYTF,TGTGCCAGCAGTCTCAGTACGGGGGCTAACTATGGCTACACCTTC
TRBD1,TRBV12-5,TRBJ2-2,few,CASGSGQGSLLINTGELFF,TGTGCTAGTGGCTCGGGACAGGGATCATTGTTAATAAACACCGGGGAGCTGTTTTTT
TRBD1,TRBV12-3/TRBV12-4,TRBJ1-3,NA,CASRQGGNTIYF,TGTGCCAGCAGACAGGGGGGAAACACCATATATTTT
NA,TRBV11-2,TRBJ1-1,NA,CASSPMIGNTEAFF,TGTGCCAGCAGCCCCATGATAGGGAACACTGAAGCTTTCTTT
NA,TRBV29-1,TRBJ1-4,NA,CSVTRQSTNEKLFF,TGCAGCGTGACCCGACAGTCAACTAATGAAAAACTGTTTTTT
TRBD1,TRBV27,TRBJ1-6,NA,CASSSGQLNSPLHF,TGTGCCAGCAGTTCGGGACAGCTTAATTCACCCCTCCACTTT
TRBD2,TRBV5-1,TRBJ2-7,few,CASSLGAVAGNSYEQYF,TGCGCCAGCAGCTTGGGGGCGGTAGCGGGGAACTCCTACGAGCAGTACTTC
TRBD1,TRBV6-5,TRBJ1-2,once,CASKPGQGSMGGYTF,TGTGCCAGCAAACCGGGACAGGGGTCAATGGGTGGCTACACCTTC
NA,TRBV3-1/TRBV3-2,TRBJ1-5,NA,CASSPERSNQPQHF,TGTGCCAGCAGCCCCGAGAGGAGCAATCAGCCCCAGCATTTT
NA,TRBV14,TRBJ2-3,once,CASSQDTDTQYF,TGTGCCAGCAGCCAAGACACAGATACGCAGTATTTT
TRBD2,TRBV18,TRBJ2-3,NA,CASSMGGAGRTDTQYF,TGTGCCAGCTCAATGGGAGGGGCAGGACGAACCGATACGCAGTATTTT
NA,TRBV30,TRBJ1-4,NA,CAWSFGHEKLFF,TGTGCCTGGAGTTTCGGGCATGAAAAACTGTTTTTT
TRBD1,TRBV9,TRBJ2-7,NA,CASSGGQQYSYEQYF,TGTGCCAGCAGCGGGGGACAGCAGTACTCCTACGAGCAGTACTTC